The 9 T cell receptor beta chains listed next were all sequenced from one sample in a study of CD8+CD57+ T cells in acquired aplastic anemia. Researchers used genomic DNA as the template to profile TCR beta VDJ and CDR3. TCRdb re-called the reads through MiXCR, storing one row per CDR3 protein. The sample shows 150,000 to 200,000 distinct CDR3 sequences, 63% of them seen only once. Individuals selected for sequencing had exhibited CD8+CD57+ cell expansion on flow cytometry. The sample taken for sequencing was sorted CD4+, CD8+, or CD8+CD57+ T cells (not recorded which) from PBMCs. Source of these receptors: a human donor with aplastic anemia.

This clonotype was counted only a few times. The V gene is TRBV10-3, the J gene TRBJ1-2; no firm D call. Germline lookup yields CDR1 ENHRY and CDR2 SYGVKD. CDR3 length equals 15 residues. V was shortened by 3 bases and J by 0 bases, with 11 bases between the two germline ends. The CDR3 sequence is CAISESFRTNYGYTF. The CDR3 DNA is TGTGCCATCAGTGAATCTTTCCGCACTAACTATGGCTACACCTTC.

V is TRBV10-3 and J is TRBJ1-2; weak D call: TRBD1 (6 bases). Germline assignment: CDR1 ENHRY and CDR2 SYGVKD. This CDR3 has 13 amino acids. Trimming removed 10 bases from V and 4 bases from J, with 16 bases in between. The DNA for the CDR3 is TGTGCCAGCAGCGCAGACAGGCCCTATGGCTACACCTTC. This gives the protein CASSADRPYGYTF.

This clonotype was seen many times. V usage is TRBV5-4 and J usage is TRBJ2-7, with D possibly being TRBD2 (7 bases). Trimming cost V 0 bases and J 3 bases, with 13 bases left between them. This CDR3 comprises 15 residues. CDR1 is SGHNT, CDR2 YYREEE, per germline (reference sequence). The CDR3 DNA is TGTGCCAGCAGCTTGGAGGCGGGGGCCTTCTACGAGCAGTACTTC. Translated, it gives CASSLEAGAFYEQYF.

The chain combines TRBV10-2 with TRBJ2-1; 10 bases agree with TRBD2. V was pared by 8 bases and J by 6 bases, with 7 bases of the junction left unmatched. CDR3 length: 14 residues. Germline V CDR1 and CDR2: WSHSY, SAAADI. The CDR3 bases are TGCGCCAGCGTCAGCGGGAGGGCCATCAATGAGCAGTTCTTC. Amino acids: CASVSGRAINEQFF.

The chain employs TRBV9 and TRBJ1-1, with D uncertain. Germline CDR1 and CDR2: SGDLS and YYNGEE. V was shortened by 4 bases and J by 4 bases, with 17 bases between the two germline ends. The CDR3 has 15 residues. This chain's CDR3 is CASSFSDRAVTEAFF. The CDR3 coding sequence is TGTGCCAGCAGCTTTTCGGATCGGGCGGTCACTGAAGCTTTCTTT.

This clonotype was detected many times. The chain recombines TRBV12-5 with TRBJ1-1; D remains ambiguous. Trimming removed 2 bases at V and 1 base at J, with 14 bases between. The V gene's germline CDR1 is LGHNT and CDR2 FRNRAP. The CDR3 totals 16 residues. The CDR3 DNA reads TGTGCTAGTGGTTTGCCTGAAGGCGCGCGGAACACTGAAGCTTTCTTT. As protein: CASGLPEGARNTEAFF.

The V call is TRBV2, the J call TRBJ1-4; D unresolved. Germline-derived CDR1 and CDR2 are SNHLY and FYNNEI. The CDR3 extends over 14 amino acids. V gave up 5 bases and J gave up 8 bases, with 15 bases separating them. The CDR3 reads CASSPSAYREKLFF. The CDR3 DNA sequence: TGTGCCAGCAGTCCTTCTGCCTATCGGGAAAAACTGTTTTTT.

This clonotype was recorded many times. The chain links TRBV12-3 or TRBV12-4 to TRBJ2-1; perhaps TRBD2 as D (7 bases). The CDR3 runs to 15 residues. V shed 7 bases and J shed 7 bases, with 20 bases lying between them. CDR3 nucleotides: TGTGCCAGCACCGACCTGGGGGGGGCGAATAATGAGCAGTTCTTC. Translated: CASTDLGGANNEQFF.

The chain employs TRBV7-6 and TRBJ2-1; possible D gene TRBD2, 7 bases. The CDR3 runs to 13 residues. Germline V CDR1 and CDR2: SGHVS, FNYEAQ. V was shortened by 9 bases and J by 7 bases, with 16 bases between the two germline ends. The CDR3 coding sequence is TGTGCCAGTGAGCGGGGACATGGGAATGAGCAGTTCTTC. It encodes CASERGHGNEQFF.